The rows below give T cell receptor beta chains drawn from one sample of a study of control samples from healthy donors and cancer patients. Produced via immunoSEQ multiplex PCR; TCRdb's table is partial and in-frame only. This sample has about 110,000 clones, with 82% found just once. What was sequenced was blood. Receptors originate from a man aged 18 to 29 in good health. CDR3s include the opening cysteine and the closing phenylalanine or tryptophan. D genes are given only for firm matches. Size values are once, few and many counts, or a class for expanded clones, and some rows have none.

NA | NA | TRBJ2-5 | TRBV18 | TGTGCCAGCTCACCGCTCCAGGACACTAGTCAAGAGACCCAGTACTTC | CASSPLQDTSQETQYF
TRBD1 | NA | TRBJ2-6 | TRBV19 | TGTGCCAGTAGTCAACAGGGGGCTCGGGGTGGGGCCAACGTCCTGACTTTC | CASSQQGARGGANVLTF
NA | NA | TRBJ2-2 | TRBV12-5 | TGTGCTAGTGGTTCGGGGGCCGGGGAGCTGTTTTTT | CASGSGAGELFF
NA | NA | TRBJ2-5 | TRBV19 | TGTGCCAGTAGTCTATCTCTTCAGGAGCCGGGAAGTAAGGAGACCCAGTACTTC | CASSLSLQEPGSKETQYF
TRBD1 | NA | TRBJ1-2 | TRBV6-6 | TGTGCCAGCAGTTCCGCCCCCAAGACAGGGAAGGGAGGCTACACCTTC | CASSSAPKTGKGGYTF
NA | NA | TRBJ2-5 | TRBV12-3/TRBV12-4 | TGTGCCAGCGGGCGCACCAAAGAGACCCAGTACTTC | CASGRTKETQYF
NA | NA | TRBJ1-5 | TRBV6-2/TRBV6-3 | TGTGCCAGCAGTGGACCGGGAAATCAGCCCCAGCATTTT | CASSGPGNQPQHF
NA | NA | TRBJ1-4 | TRBV7-9 | TGTGCCAGCAGCTCGGAACCTGTCAGGATTAATGAAAAACTGTTTTTT | CASSSEPVRINEKLFF
NA | once | TRBJ2-7 | TRBV4-3 | TGCGCCAGCAGCCAAGATCTCGCACGAGCAGGGGCCTACGAGCAGTACTTC | CASSQDLARAGAYEQYF
NA | NA | TRBJ1-2 | TRBV2 | TGTGCCAGCAATGGTGGCAGCCCGTCGGGCTACACCTTC | CASNGGSPSGYTF
NA | few | TRBJ2-3 | TRBV7-2 | TGTGCCAGCAGTCCTAGTAGTGGAGATACGCAGTATTTT | CASSPSSGDTQYF
NA | NA | TRBJ1-1 | TRBV5-1 | TGCGCCAGCACACAGGACAGCCAGAACACTGAAGCTTTCTTT | CASTQDSQNTEAFF
NA | few | TRBJ1-2 | TRBV6-5 | TGTGCCAGCAGTTATGGGGGGTATTATGGCTACACCTTC | CASSYGGYYGYTF
TRBD1 | NA | TRBJ2-7 | TRBV5-5 | TGTGCCAGCAGCGCGTCCCGGGACAGGGGGGAAGTCTACGTCGAGCAGTACTTC | CASSASRDRGEVYVEQYF
TRBD1 | NA | TRBJ2-3 | TRBV29-1 | TGCAGCGTTGAAAACAGGGGGAGGACAGATACGCAGTATTTT | CSVENRGRTDTQYF
NA | NA | TRBJ1-2 | TRBV5-6 | TGTGCCAGCAGCTATAGCAGCTACTATGGCTACACCTTC | CASSYSSYYGYTF
NA | NA | TRBJ2-3 | TRBV4-2 | TGTGCCAGCAGCCAAGGTACGGGGGCCAGGGATACGCAGTATTTT | CASSQGTGARDTQYF
NA | NA | TRBJ2-2 | TRBV18 | TGTGCCAGCTCATCCAAGAAAGGGGCGGGAACCGGGGAGCTGTTTTTT | CASSSKKGAGTGELFF
NA | NA | TRBJ1-3 | TRBV2 | TGTGCCAGCAGAGATTCCCCGGGTAGTGGAAACACCATATATTTT | CASRDSPGSGNTIYF
NA | NA | TRBJ1-6 | TRBV27 | TGTGCCAGCAGCGCGGTGGGGAACTCACCCCTCCACTTT | CASSAVGNSPLHF
NA | NA | TRBJ1-6 | TRBV10-1 | TGCGCCAGCAGGTCCGGGATTAATTCACCCCTCCACTTT | CASRSGINSPLHF
NA | NA | TRBJ2-4 | TRBV6-1 | TGTGCCAGCAGTGATTGGGGGGCTGGCAAAAACATTCAGTACTTC | CASSDWGAGKNIQYF
TRBD2 | NA | TRBJ2-4 | TRBV9 | TGTGCCAGCAGCCCAAGCGGGGGGAAAAACATTCAGTACTTC | CASSPSGGKNIQYF
TRBD1 | NA | TRBJ2-3 | TRBV6-5 | TGTGCCAGCAGTCGACAGGGGGCAAAAGATACGCAGTATTTT | CASSRQGAKDTQYF
NA | NA | TRBJ1-1 | TRBV3-1/TRBV3-2 | TGTGCCACCAGTGATGGGACGACATACACTGAAGCTTTCTTT | CATSDGTTYTEAFF
NA | NA | TRBJ2-4 | TRBV5-4 | TGTGCCAGCAGCTCGCCGGTGGGCGGTCCCAAAAACATTCAGTACTTC | CASSSPVGGPKNIQYF
NA | few | TRBJ1-3 | TRBV7-2 | TGTGCCAGCAGCTTAGAACAGCTAAACACCATATATTTT | CASSLEQLNTIYF
NA | NA | TRBJ2-3 | TRBV19 | TGTGCCAGTAGTATTGGGGCCGTGGTAGGTTTT | CASSIGAVVGF
NA | NA | TRBJ1-6 | TRBV5-1 | TGCGCCAGCAGCGGGGGCCTGACAGGCTCCTATAATTCACCCCTCCACTTT | CASSGGLTGSYNSPLHF
NA | NA | TRBJ1-2 | TRBV7-2 | TGTGCCAGCAGCTCCCCAGGGGCCGTTGGGAACTATGGCTACACCTTC | CASSSPGAVGNYGYTF
NA | NA | TRBJ1-2 | TRBV4-1 | TGCGCCAGCAGCCAAGGGGGGAGGGGGAACTATGGCTACACCTTC | CASSQGGRGNYGYTF
NA | NA | TRBJ1-1 | TRBV5-1 | TGCGCCAGCAGCCCCTCGGGACCCCCAGGGACTGAAGCTTTCTTT | CASSPSGPPGTEAFF
NA | NA | TRBJ1-1 | TRBV25-1 | TGTGCCAGCAGCGCTGGGACAAACACTGAAGCTTTCTTT | CASSAGTNTEAFF
NA | NA | TRBJ1-6 | TRBV13 | TGTGCCAGCAGCTTAGCCGGGAGCTCCTATAATTCACCCCTCCACTTT | CASSLAGSSYNSPLHF
NA | NA | TRBJ1-2 | TRBV6-1 | TGTGCCAGCAGTGAAAGAGGCAGTAGAGGCTATGGCTACACCTTC | CASSERGSRGYGYTF
NA | NA | TRBJ2-4 | TRBV20-1 | TGCAGTGGTTCAGCCGGGGACATTCAGTACTTC | CSGSAGDIQYF
NA | NA | TRBJ2-7 | TRBV1 | TGCACCAGCAGCTACAGTAGTCGGGGTTACGAGCAGTACTTC | CTSSYSSRGYEQYF
NA | NA | TRBJ1-3 | TRBV30 | TGTGCCGGTTTTTTAGGTGCAGGAAACACCATATATTTT | CAGFLGAGNTIYF
NA | NA | TRBJ2-3 | TRBV7-2 | TGTGCCAGCAGCTTAAAGACAGGTACTTATCAAAAAGGCACAGATACGCAGTATTTT | CASSLKTGTYQKGTDTQYF
TRBD1 | NA | TRBJ1-6 | TRBV9 | TGTGCCAGCAGCGTACCCACGAGGACAGGGGTAAATTCACCCCTCCACTTT | CASSVPTRTGVNSPLHF
NA | once | TRBJ1-6 | TRBV4-1 | TGCGCCAGCAGCCACCTAGGACGCGAGTCACCCCTCCACTTT | CASSHLGRESPLHF
NA | few | TRBJ2-2 | TRBV7-2 | TGTGCCAGCAGCTTCGGGTCAGGGAACACCGGGGAGCTGTTTTTT | CASSFGSGNTGELFF
TRBD2 | medium-sized | TRBJ2-5 | TRBV9 | TGTGCCAGCAGCGAGAGGCTGACTAGCGCGACCCAGTACTTC | CASSERLTSATQYF
TRBD1 | NA | TRBJ1-1 | TRBV7-6 | TGTGCCAGCAGCTTAGGACAGGGTAACACTGAAGCTTTCTTT | CASSLGQGNTEAFF
TRBD1 | NA | TRBJ1-1 | TRBV6-5 | TGTGCCAGCAGCCGACCCGACAGGGGAAGGACTGAAGCTTTCTTT | CASSRPDRGRTEAFF
NA | NA | TRBJ1-6 | TRBV4-1 | TGCGCCAGCAGCCAAGATTTTCGGTGGTATAATTCACCCCTCCACTTT | CASSQDFRWYNSPLHF
NA | NA | TRBJ2-3 | TRBV12-3/TRBV12-4 | TGTGCCAGCAGCGGCTTCGGAGATACGCAGTATTTT | CASSGFGDTQYF
TRBD2 | NA | TRBJ2-1 | TRBV13 | TGTGCCAGCAGCACCCCCACTAGCGGCTACAATGAGCAGTTCTTC | CASSTPTSGYNEQFF
NA | NA | TRBJ1-1 | TRBV5-5 | TGTGCCAGCACTCCCGGCGGGAGGGGTGAAGCTTTCTTT | CASTPGGRGEAFF
NA | NA | TRBJ1-5 | TRBV7-8 | TGTGCCAGCAGCTCCTCAAGAACGAGCAATCAGCCCCAGCATTTT | CASSSSRTSNQPQHF
TRBD1 | NA | TRBJ1-5 | TRBV28 | TGTGCCAGCATCACCCCTGGGGCAGGGGGCTCACAGCCCCAGCATTTT | CASITPGAGGSQPQHF
NA | once | TRBJ1-6 | TRBV5-6 | TGTGCCAGCAGCTCCGTATATTCACCCCTCCACTTT | CASSSVYSPLHF
TRBD1 | few | TRBJ2-3 | TRBV9 | TGTGCCAGCAGCAGGGGACAGGGGGGGTTTAGAACAGATACGCAGTATTTT | CASSRGQGGFRTDTQYF
TRBD1 | NA | TRBJ2-7 | TRBV18 | TGTGCCAGCTCACCGAAGACGGGACAGGGGGTTCCCTACGAGCAGTACTTC | CASSPKTGQGVPYEQYF
NA | NA | TRBJ2-1 | TRBV5-1 | TGCGCCAGCAGCTTGGGGAGGGGGACTGAGCAGTTCTTC | CASSLGRGTEQFF